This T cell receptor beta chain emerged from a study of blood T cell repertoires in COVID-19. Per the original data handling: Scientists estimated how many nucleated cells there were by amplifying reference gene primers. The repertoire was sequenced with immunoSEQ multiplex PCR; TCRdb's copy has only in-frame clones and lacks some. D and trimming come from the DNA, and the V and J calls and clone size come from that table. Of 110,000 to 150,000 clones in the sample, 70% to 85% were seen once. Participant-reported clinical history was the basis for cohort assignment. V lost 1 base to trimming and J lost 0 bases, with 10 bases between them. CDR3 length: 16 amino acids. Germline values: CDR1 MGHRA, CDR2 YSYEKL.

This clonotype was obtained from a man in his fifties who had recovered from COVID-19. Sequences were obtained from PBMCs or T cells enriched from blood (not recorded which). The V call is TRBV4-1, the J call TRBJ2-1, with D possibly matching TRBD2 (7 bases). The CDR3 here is CASSQVGGASYNEQFF. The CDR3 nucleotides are TGCGCCAGCAGCCAAGTAGGGGGGGCCTCCTACAATGAGCAGTTCTTC.